The TCR beta chain under discussion was sequenced for a study of blood T cell repertoires in COVID-19 (dated by TCRdb to about 2020). Concerning the study at large: Collaborator samples came from the United States, Italy and Spain and covered acute and convalescent phases of COVID-19. Where available, HLA class I and class II types were obtained from metadata supplied by the sample provider rather than from assay-based typing. Subjects who had been exposed to COVID-19, were actively infected with it, or had recovered from it provided the deeply sampled blood TCRbeta repertoires that made up the dataset. Sample metadata almost always included a de-identified subject ID, COVID-19 status, age in years and sex. The repertoires were released in a freely available public database intended as a resource for research on the immune response to SARS-CoV-2. The prospective study material was composed of cDNA or gDNA derived from T cells, B-cell-depleted T cells, or PBMCs. Samples came from the ongoing ImmuneRACE study (first 160 participants) plus 1,254 subjects from 6 global collaborators.

As for this clone: What antigen it recognizes has not been identified. Base quality data are lacking; no much larger clone is found one base away.

TCRbeta CDR3 regions were amplified from genomic DNA using the immunoSEQ Assay, a bias-controlled multiplex PCR. The study's own analysis went as follows. The number of nucleated cells in each sample was estimated from the amplification of reference gene primers within the assay. To quantify the absolute abundance of each unique TCRbeta CDR3 rearrangement, sequence reads were collapsed and filtered. For each sample, productive Simpson clonality was calculated by taking the square root of Simpson's diversity index across productive rearrangements. The table comes from immuneACCESS by way of TCRdb, which keeps in-frame sequences with V and J called. Part of the clones is missing from these tables; in studies checked, under half for an unresolved V gene and the rest for unknown reasons. From that table come the V and J calls and clone size; the DNA was used to work out D and trimming. The sample records some 86,000 clones, roughly 90% of which are singletons. The ten largest clonotypes hold about 2.5% of the sample.

The paper as a whole reports these results and caveats: The quantity of clinical and demographic metadata differed by source and by participant and was supplied without curation.

Each collaborating institution followed its own protocols to collect whole blood in K2EDTA tubes. For TCRbeta analysis, collaborators shipped samples as frozen whole blood, isolated PBMCs, or DNA extracted from either of those sample types. This TCR was sampled from a human donor with active COVID-19. The donor label of this sample is uncertain. The sample consisted of peripheral blood.

The DNA is TGTGCCAGCAGTGAGCGGCCGCAAGAGACCCAGTACTTC. Protein translation: CASSERPQETQYF. The chain is assembled from TRBV2 and TRBJ2-5, with the identity of the D gene unclear. Taken from the germline V gene, the CDR1 and CDR2 loops are SNHLY and FYNNEI. Trimming takes 3 bases from V and 2 bases from J, and the germline ends sit 7 bases apart. The CDR3 sequence holds 13 residues, the cysteine and phenylalanine included. Only the CDR3 DNA stays, 39 bases, in frame from base 1.